Each of the 20 T cell receptor beta chains below was sequenced from the same sample in a study of shared clonotypes between healthy human individuals. Libraries were prepared by immunoSEQ multiplex PCR; TCRdb keeps only in-frame clonotypes and omits some of them. The sample has under 2.5 million clones, 85% to 95% seen once. Sequenced material: naive CD4+ T cells from PBMCs. Subset defined: CD45RA+ positively selected. These receptors came from a young man in good health. Some clones in this sample may be carry-over from other donors' samples.

This clone was detected a few times. The identical CDR3 is also encoded by other nucleotide sequences in the sample. The chain links TRBV5-1 to TRBJ1-5; D unclear. Germline V gene lookup returns CDR1 SGHRS and CDR2 YFSETQ. V was pared by 0 bases and J by 0 bases, with 4 bases between. This CDR3 contains 14 residues. CDR3 loop: CASSLDGSNQPQHF. The CDR3 nucleotides read TGCGCCAGCAGCTTGGACGGTAGCAATCAGCCCCAGCATTTT.

The chain has TRBV15 and TRBJ2-1; D remains ambiguous. The V end was cut by 0 bases, the J end by 2 bases, with 8 bases between. CDR1 and CDR2 from the germline V gene are LNHNV and YYDKDF (reference sequence). The CDR3 runs 15 residues. Here the CDR3 reads CATSRDKGTYNEQFF. The CDR3, as DNA: TGTGCCACCAGCAGAGATAAGGGTACCTACAATGAGCAGTTCTTC.

The chain employs TRBV5-1 and TRBJ2-7; 9 bases agree with TRBD2. The CDR3 has 16 residues. The V and J ends lost 4 bases and 1 base, in that order; junction bases with no gene match: 9. Germline V CDR1 and CDR2: SGHRS, YFSETQ. This CDR3 is CASSIGLASTSYEQYF. Written as DNA, the CDR3 is TGCGCCAGCAGCATAGGACTAGCGTCCACTTCCTACGAGCAGTACTTC.

This chain uses TRBV5-1 with TRBJ1-2; tentatively, D is TRBD1 (5 bases). There are 17 residues in the CDR3. Trimming cost V 4 bases and J 0 bases, with 19 bases left between them. CDR1 SGHRS and CDR2 YFSETQ come from the germline V gene. The CDR3 DNA sequence: TGCGCCAGCAGCCCCTCCGGGACCCTCCTACCTAACTATGGCTACACCTTC. Protein sequence: CASSPSGTLLPNYGYTF.

This clone was picked up a small number of times. J is TRBJ1-1 and V is TRBV4-1; no clear D. The germline CDR1 and CDR2 sequences are MGHRA and YSYEKL. This CDR3 is built from 15 residues. The V end lost 9 bases, the J end lost 0 bases, and 17 bases lay between the germline ends. In DNA, the CDR3 is TGCGCCAGTCAACTTTTCTGGACGGTGAACACTGAAGCTTTCTTT. Translated, it gives CASQLFWTVNTEAFF.

This sequence joins TRBV30 and TRBJ1-2; no firm D call. Germline loops: CDR1 GTSNPN, CDR2 SVGIG (reference sequence). There are 15 residues in the CDR3. V was clipped by 2 bases and J by 3 bases, with 16 bases between them. The CDR3: CAWSIATSRDYGYTF. The DNA of the CDR3 is TGTGCCTGGAGTATAGCCACCTCCCGGGACTATGGCTACACCTTC.

The chain combines TRBV18 with TRBJ1-3; 10 nucleotides line up with TRBD1. Germline V gives CDR1 KGHSH, CDR2 LQKENI. This CDR3 is 16 amino acids long. J gave up 2 bases and V 6 bases, and 7 bases lay outside the gene matches. The chain's CDR3 is CASSPGTGATGNTIYF. The CDR3 DNA reads TGTGCCAGCTCCCCTGGGACAGGGGCTACTGGAAACACCATATATTTT.

This sequence joins TRBV7-3 and TRBJ2-2, with D possibly TRBD2 on 6 matching bases. Germline CDR1 reads SGHTA; CDR2 reads FQGTGA. Trimming took 0 bases from V and 4 from J, leaving 9 bases between them. The CDR3 runs to 15 residues. The CDR3 nucleotides read TGTGCCAGCAGCTTAACGGGGGGAGGCACCGGGGAGCTGTTTTTT. Translated, it gives CASSLTGGGTGELFF.

The CDR3 here is CASSLRTGRDTEAFF. For the CDR3, the DNA is TGTGCCAGCAGCCTGAGGACAGGGAGGGACACTGAAGCTTTCTTT. V gene TRBV14 combines with J gene TRBJ1-1; 8 nucleotides line up with TRBD1. V shed 4 bases, J shed 3 bases, and the junction held 7 bases outside the gene matches. Germline loops: CDR1 SGHDN, CDR2 FVKESK. CDR3 length: 15 residues.

Of note for this clone: At the DNA level, this CDR3 is encoded by other sequences in the same sample as well. The chain recombines TRBV28 with TRBJ1-2; no clear D. CDR1 and CDR2 from the germline V gene are MDHEN and SYDVKM. V was trimmed by 1 base and J by 6 bases, leaving 6 bases between them. CDR3 length: 12 residues. CDR3 residues: CASSLSRDGYTF. The CDR3 DNA follows: TGTGCCAGCAGTTTATCCCGCGATGGCTACACCTTC.

The chain joins TRBV5-1 to TRBJ1-3; D unresolved. The CDR3 runs to 16 residues. Germline CDR1 and CDR2: SGHRS and YFSETQ. Trimming pared 0 bases from V and 0 bases from J, leaving 10 bases between. The chain's CDR3 is CASSLAGGDSGNTIYF. CDR3 sequence (DNA): TGCGCCAGCAGCTTGGCCGGTGGCGACTCTGGAAACACCATATATTTT.

This chain connects TRBV7-2 to TRBJ2-3; D is unclear. The germline CDR1 and CDR2 sequences are SGHTA and FQGNSA. V lost 3 bases, J lost 2 bases, and 9 bases lay in between. This CDR3 region has 14 residues. CDR3 nucleotides: TGTGCCAGCAGCTTTATGGCGAACACAGATACGCAGTATTTT. It yields the protein CASSFMANTDTQYF.

Remarks on this clone: The sample holds other DNA sequences that translate to the same CDR3. CDR3 sequence reads: CASSPPGLNEQFF. As DNA, the CDR3 is TGTGCCAGCTCACCACCAGGCCTCAATGAGCAGTTCTTC. The chain employs TRBV18 and TRBJ2-1; D remains unclear. The CDR3 is made up of 13 amino acids. Trimming took 0 bases from V and 6 from J, leaving 6 bases between them. Germline CDR1 and CDR2: KGHSH and LQKENI.

The genes are TRBV5-1 and TRBJ1-5, with D possibly being TRBD1 (5 bases). The CDR3 extends over 16 amino acids. Deletions cut 0 bases from V and 2 bases from J, with 12 bases between. CDR1 is SGHRS and CDR2 is YFSETQ in the germline V gene. CDR3 bases: TGCGCCAGCAGCTTGGGGCAGGGAGGGGGCAATCAGCCCCAGCATTTT. This sequence encodes CASSLGQGGGNQPQHF.

The chain couples TRBV5-5 to TRBJ2-2, with D perhaps TRBD2 (5 bases). V was pared by 0 bases and J by 6 bases, with 6 bases between. Germline CDR1 and CDR2: SGHKS and YYEKEE (reference sequence). There are 13 residues in the CDR3. The CDR3 protein is CASSLGRAGELFF. CDR3 sequence (DNA): TGTGCCAGCAGCTTGGGGCGGGCCGGGGAGCTGTTTTTT.

The gene calls are TRBV6-1 and TRBJ2-5; D gene ambiguous. V was shortened by 8 bases and J by 1 base, with 17 bases between the two germline ends. Germline CDR1 MNHNS, CDR2 SASEGT. CDR3 length: 15 amino acids. This CDR3 is CASFRAVYGQETQYF. CDR3 DNA: TGTGCCAGCTTCCGGGCGGTCTATGGCCAAGAGACCCAGTACTTC.

In the case of this clone: Other DNA sequences in the same sample also yield this CDR3. The rearrangement links TRBV18 to TRBJ2-7; 9 bases agree with TRBD1. The CDR3 totals 15 residues. Germline-derived CDR1 and CDR2 are KGHSH and LQKENI. With 6 bases clipped from V and 2 bases from J, the junction kept 8 bases outside the gene matches. Here the CDR3 reads CASSPGQGRTYEQYF. CDR3 sequence (DNA): TGTGCCAGCTCGCCTGGACAGGGGAGGACCTACGAGCAGTACTTC. Using reference TRBV18 and TRBJ2-7 for the parts outside the CDR3, the full variable domain is NAGVMQNPRHLVRRRGQEARLRCSPMKGHSHVYWYRQLPEEGLKFMVYLQKENIIDESGMPKERFSAEFPKEGPSILRIQQVVRGDSAAYFCASSPGQGRTYEQYFGPGTRLTVT.

This chain connects TRBV9 to TRBJ2-5; D call uncertain. The CDR3 is made up of 13 amino acids. CDR1 and CDR2 (germline): SGDLS, YYNGEE. The ends were cut back, 3 bases at V and 5 bases at J, with 11 bases in the middle. As DNA, the CDR3 is TGTGCCAGCAGCGGACGCATCGGGGAGACCCAGTACTTC. It specifies CASSGRIGETQYF. The complete variable domain, with remaining parts taken from reference TRBV9 and TRBJ2-5, reads DSGVTQTPKHLITATGQRVTLRCSPRSGDLSVYWYQQSLDQGLQFLIQYYNGEERAKGNILERFSAQQFPDLHSELNLSSLELGDSALYFCASSGRIGETQYFGPGTRLLVL.

This chain joins TRBV9 and TRBJ2-2; D is tentatively TRBD1 or TRBD2 (5 bases each). The V gene's germline CDR1 is SGDLS and CDR2 YYNGEE. V was pared by 2 bases and J by 5 bases, with 13 bases between. The CDR3 totals 15 residues. The CDR3 is CASSVLGDGTGELFF. DNA of the CDR3: TGTGCCAGCAGCGTTCTGGGGGATGGAACCGGGGAGCTGTTTTTT.

V gene TRBV4-1 combines with J gene TRBJ1-4; D not certain. The CDR3 length is 15 residues. Germline values: CDR1 MGHRA, CDR2 YSYEKL. The V and J ends lost 1 base and 4 bases respectively, with 10 bases between them. The CDR3 sequence: CASSQGGQVNEKLFF. CDR3 nucleotide sequence: TGCGCCAGCAGCCAAGGCGGCCAGGTTAATGAAAAACTGTTTTTT.